This is a list of T cell receptor beta chains from one sample in a study of OX40 agonist ivuxolimab in advanced cancers. The repertoire was sequenced with immunoSEQ multiplex PCR; TCRdb's copy has only in-frame clones and lacks some. The table has some 60,000 clones, about 89% seen once. The sample here was CD4+ or CD8+ T cells sorted from blood, taken in a trial of the OX40 agonist ivuxolimab. The source of these receptors is an adult with an advanced solid tumor such as melanoma, head and neck, liver or kidney cancer. CDR3s include the opening cysteine and the closing phenylalanine or tryptophan. D genes are given only for firm matches. Not every row has a clone size; where given, it reads once, few, many or a size class.

v_call: TRBV11-2; clone_size: NA; d_call: TRBD2; j_call: TRBJ2-3; cdr3_aa: CASSLYGTSVSTDTQYF; cdr3_nt: TGTGCCAGCAGCTTATACGGGACTAGCGTAAGCACAGATACGCAGTATTTT
v_call: TRBV5-1; clone_size: once; d_call: TRBD1; j_call: TRBJ2-2; cdr3_aa: CASSLIGGNGELFF; cdr3_nt: TGCGCCAGCAGCTTAATAGGGGGCAACGGGGAGCTGTTTTTT
v_call: TRBV5-1; clone_size: NA; d_call: NA; j_call: TRBJ1-2; cdr3_aa: CASSSLQGNGYTF; cdr3_nt: TGCGCCAGCAGCTCATTGCAGGGCAATGGCTACACCTTC
v_call: TRBV29-1; clone_size: NA; d_call: NA; j_call: TRBJ2-7; cdr3_aa: CSVGGTPLSYEQYF; cdr3_nt: TGCAGCGTTGGGGGGACTCCTCTATCCTACGAGCAGTACTTC
v_call: TRBV7-8; clone_size: NA; d_call: NA; j_call: TRBJ1-2; cdr3_aa: CASSLAYAGGYYGYTF; cdr3_nt: TGTGCCAGCAGCTTAGCGTATGCCGGGGGGTACTATGGCTACACCTTC
v_call: TRBV19; clone_size: NA; d_call: NA; j_call: TRBJ2-1; cdr3_aa: CASRGSTGATYNEQFF; cdr3_nt: TGTGCCAGCAGGGGGTCAACGGGAGCCACCTACAATGAGCAGTTCTTC
v_call: TRBV7-8; clone_size: NA; d_call: TRBD2; j_call: TRBJ2-5; cdr3_aa: CASSPGTSGETQYF; cdr3_nt: TGTGCCAGCAGCCCCGGGACTAGCGGAGAGACCCAGTACTTC
v_call: TRBV4-3; clone_size: NA; d_call: NA; j_call: TRBJ2-3; cdr3_aa: CASSQSPLALTDTQYF; cdr3_nt: TGCGCCAGCAGCCAGTCACCCCTAGCGCTAACAGATACGCAGTATTTT
v_call: TRBV7-2; clone_size: NA; d_call: NA; j_call: TRBJ1-5; cdr3_aa: CASSSGPTVGQPQHF; cdr3_nt: TGTGCCAGCAGCTCAGGCCCCACAGTGGGTCAGCCCCAGCATTTT
v_call: TRBV2; clone_size: NA; d_call: NA; j_call: TRBJ2-2; cdr3_aa: CASSEGAVGELFF; cdr3_nt: TGTGCCAGCAGTGAAGGGGCAGTCGGGGAGCTGTTTTTT
v_call: TRBV5-1; clone_size: NA; d_call: NA; j_call: TRBJ2-2; cdr3_aa: CASSLVGAGELFF; cdr3_nt: TGCGCCAGCAGCTTGGTCGGGGCCGGGGAGCTGTTTTTT
v_call: TRBV6-5; clone_size: NA; d_call: NA; j_call: TRBJ2-1; cdr3_aa: CASSYRSGSYNEQFF; cdr3_nt: TGTGCCAGCAGTTACAGGAGCGGCTCCTACAATGAGCAGTTCTTC
v_call: TRBV11-3; clone_size: NA; d_call: NA; j_call: TRBJ2-1; cdr3_aa: CASSLAGAGNEQFF; cdr3_nt: TGTGCCAGCAGCTTAGCGGGAGCGGGCAATGAGCAGTTCTTC
v_call: TRBV2; clone_size: NA; d_call: NA; j_call: TRBJ2-1; cdr3_aa: CASSERASYNEQFF; cdr3_nt: TGTGCCAGCAGTGAGCGGGCCTCCTACAATGAGCAGTTCTTC
v_call: TRBV7-8; clone_size: NA; d_call: NA; j_call: TRBJ2-7; cdr3_aa: CASSLLWGEAYEQYF; cdr3_nt: TGTGCCAGCAGCTTATTATGGGGGGAAGCCTACGAGCAGTACTTC
v_call: TRBV11-2; clone_size: NA; d_call: TRBD1; j_call: TRBJ2-3; cdr3_aa: CASSYLTGGAVRTDTQYF; cdr3_nt: TGTGCCAGCAGCTACCTAACAGGGGGCGCAGTAAGGACAGATACGCAGTATTTT
v_call: TRBV11-3; clone_size: NA; d_call: NA; j_call: TRBJ1-5; cdr3_aa: CASSLGGAGGPQHF; cdr3_nt: TGTGCCAGCAGCTTAGGGGGTGCAGGAGGGCCCCAGCATTTT
v_call: TRBV2; clone_size: few; d_call: NA; j_call: TRBJ1-1; cdr3_aa: CASTYQGNTEAFF; cdr3_nt: TGTGCCAGCACATATCAGGGGAACACTGAAGCTTTCTTT
v_call: TRBV6-5; clone_size: NA; d_call: NA; j_call: TRBJ1-1; cdr3_aa: CASRAANTEAFF; cdr3_nt: TGTGCCAGCAGGGCAGCGAACACTGAAGCTTTCTTT
v_call: TRBV7-2; clone_size: NA; d_call: NA; j_call: TRBJ1-5; cdr3_aa: CASSPSREGNQPQHF; cdr3_nt: TGTGCCAGCAGCCCCAGCCGGGAAGGCAATCAGCCCCAGCATTTT
v_call: TRBV5-6; clone_size: once; d_call: NA; j_call: TRBJ2-1; cdr3_aa: CASSFYSVGEQFF; cdr3_nt: TGTGCCAGCAGCTTTTACAGCGTCGGTGAGCAGTTCTTC
v_call: TRBV2; clone_size: NA; d_call: TRBD2; j_call: TRBJ2-1; cdr3_aa: CASSGGRREGGNEQFF; cdr3_nt: TGTGCCAGCAGTGGAGGTAGGCGGGAGGGTGGCAATGAGCAGTTCTTC
v_call: TRBV7-9; clone_size: NA; d_call: TRBD2; j_call: TRBJ2-1; cdr3_aa: CASSLRASGQNEQFF; cdr3_nt: TGTGCCAGCAGCTTAAGGGCTAGCGGTCAAAATGAGCAGTTCTTC
v_call: TRBV7-9; clone_size: once; d_call: TRBD1; j_call: TRBJ2-3; cdr3_aa: CASSAPGQGGTDTQYF; cdr3_nt: TGTGCCAGCAGCGCACCGGGACAGGGAGGCACAGATACGCAGTATTTT
v_call: TRBV11-1; clone_size: NA; d_call: NA; j_call: TRBJ1-2; cdr3_aa: CASSPGGDYGYTF; cdr3_nt: TGTGCCAGCAGCCCCGGAGGGGACTATGGCTACACCTTC
v_call: TRBV28; clone_size: NA; d_call: NA; j_call: TRBJ2-7; cdr3_aa: CASSLGGKGEDEQYF; cdr3_nt: TGTGCCAGCAGTTTGGGGGGTAAGGGGGAGGACGAGCAGTACTTC
v_call: TRBV19; clone_size: NA; d_call: TRBD1; j_call: TRBJ2-6; cdr3_aa: CASSTGTGVGANVLTF; cdr3_nt: TGTGCCAGTAGTACCGGCACAGGGGTCGGGGCCAACGTCCTGACTTTC
v_call: TRBV6-5; clone_size: NA; d_call: NA; j_call: TRBJ2-4; cdr3_aa: CASRGVGVAKNIQYF; cdr3_nt: TGTGCCAGCAGAGGAGTGGGGGTAGCCAAAAACATTCAGTACTTC